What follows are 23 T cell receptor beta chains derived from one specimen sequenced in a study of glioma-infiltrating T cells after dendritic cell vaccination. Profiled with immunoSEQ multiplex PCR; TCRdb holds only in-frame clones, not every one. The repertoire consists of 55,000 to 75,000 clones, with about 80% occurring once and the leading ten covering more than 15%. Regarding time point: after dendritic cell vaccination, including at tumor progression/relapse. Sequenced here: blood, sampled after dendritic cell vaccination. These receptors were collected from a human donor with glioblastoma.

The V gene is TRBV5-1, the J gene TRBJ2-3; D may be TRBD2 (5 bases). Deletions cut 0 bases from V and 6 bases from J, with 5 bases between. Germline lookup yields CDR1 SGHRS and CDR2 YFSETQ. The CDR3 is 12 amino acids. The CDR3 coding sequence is TGCGCCAGCAGCTTGGGCGGGGATACGCAGTATTTT. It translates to CASSLGGDTQYF. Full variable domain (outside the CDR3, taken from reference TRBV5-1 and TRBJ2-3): KAGVTQTPRYLIKTRGQQVTLSCSPISGHRSVSWYQQTPGQGLQFLFEYFSETQRNKGNFPGRFSGRQFSNSRSEMNVSTLELGDSALYLCASSLGGDTQYFGPGTRLTVL.

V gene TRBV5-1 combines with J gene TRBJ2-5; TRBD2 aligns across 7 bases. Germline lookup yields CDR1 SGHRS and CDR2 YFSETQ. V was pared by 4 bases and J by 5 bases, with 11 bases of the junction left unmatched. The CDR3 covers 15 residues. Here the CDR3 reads CASSPAGALRETQYF. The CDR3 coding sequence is TGCGCCAGCAGCCCGGCGGGAGCATTGCGGGAGACCCAGTACTTC.

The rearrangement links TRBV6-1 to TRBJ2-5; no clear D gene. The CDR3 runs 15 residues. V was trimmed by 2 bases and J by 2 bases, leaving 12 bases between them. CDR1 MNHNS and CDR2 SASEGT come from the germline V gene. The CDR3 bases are TGTGCCAGCAGTGAAATGGGTACAGTACAAGAGACCCAGTACTTC. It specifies CASSEMGTVQETQYF.

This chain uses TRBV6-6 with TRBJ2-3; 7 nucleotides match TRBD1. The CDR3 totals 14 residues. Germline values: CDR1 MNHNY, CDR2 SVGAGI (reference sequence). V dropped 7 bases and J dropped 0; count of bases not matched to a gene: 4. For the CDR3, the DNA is TGTGCCAGCATTACGGACAGGAGCACAGATACGCAGTATTTT. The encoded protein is CASITDRSTDTQYF.

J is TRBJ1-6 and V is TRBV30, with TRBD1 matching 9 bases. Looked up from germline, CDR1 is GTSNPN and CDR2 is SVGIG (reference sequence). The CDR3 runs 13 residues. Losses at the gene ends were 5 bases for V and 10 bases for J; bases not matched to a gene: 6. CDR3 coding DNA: TGTGCCTGGTTACAGGGGGCAAGCTCACCCCTCCACTTT. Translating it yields CAWLQGASSPLHF.

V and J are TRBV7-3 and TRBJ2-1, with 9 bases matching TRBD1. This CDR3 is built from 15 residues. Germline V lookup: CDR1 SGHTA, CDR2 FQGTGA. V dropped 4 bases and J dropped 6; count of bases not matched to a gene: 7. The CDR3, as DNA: TGTGCCAGCAGCTACGGGACAGGGAACCGCAATGAGCAGTTCTTC. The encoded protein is CASSYGTGNRNEQFF.

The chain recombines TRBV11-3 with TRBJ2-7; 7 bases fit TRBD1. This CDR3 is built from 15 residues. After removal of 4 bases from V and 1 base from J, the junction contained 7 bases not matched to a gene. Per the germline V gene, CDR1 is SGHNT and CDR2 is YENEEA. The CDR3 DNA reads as TGTGCCAGCAGCTATACCCTGGGACAGTCCTACGAGCAGTACTTC. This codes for CASSYTLGQSYEQYF.

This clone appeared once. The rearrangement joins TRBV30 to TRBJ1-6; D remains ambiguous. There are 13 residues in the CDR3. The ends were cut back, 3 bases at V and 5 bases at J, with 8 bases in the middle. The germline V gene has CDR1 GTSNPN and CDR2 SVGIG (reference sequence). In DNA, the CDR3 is TGTGCCTGGAGCCGGGTCGATAATTCACCCCTCCACTTT. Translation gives CAWSRVDNSPLHF.

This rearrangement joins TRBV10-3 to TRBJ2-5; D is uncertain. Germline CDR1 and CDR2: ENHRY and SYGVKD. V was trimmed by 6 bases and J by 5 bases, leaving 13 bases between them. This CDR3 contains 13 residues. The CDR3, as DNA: TGTGCCATCAGACCCCTGAATCAGGAGACCCAGTACTTC. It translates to CAIRPLNQETQYF.

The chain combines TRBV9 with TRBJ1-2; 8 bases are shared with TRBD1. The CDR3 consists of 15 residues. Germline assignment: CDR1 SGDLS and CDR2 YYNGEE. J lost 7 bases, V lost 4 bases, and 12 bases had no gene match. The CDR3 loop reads CASSRGDRGSSGYTF. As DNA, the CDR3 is TGTGCCAGCAGCCGCGGCGACAGGGGCAGTAGTGGCTACACCTTC.

The CDR3 reads CASSLSAGGVDEQFF. CDR3 coding DNA: TGCGCCAGCAGCTTATCCGCGGGGGGGGTAGATGAGCAGTTCTTC. This chain connects TRBV5-1 to TRBJ2-1, with 9 bases identical to TRBD2. Germline values: CDR1 SGHRS, CDR2 YFSETQ. The length of the CDR3 is 15 residues. J was trimmed by 8 bases and V by 2 bases; bases with no gene match: 8.

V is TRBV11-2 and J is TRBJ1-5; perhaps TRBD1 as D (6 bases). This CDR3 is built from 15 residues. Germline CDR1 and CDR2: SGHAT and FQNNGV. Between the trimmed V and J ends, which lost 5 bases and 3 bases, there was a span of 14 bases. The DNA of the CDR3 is TGTGCCAGCAGCCTCACAGGGATTAACAATCAGCCCCAGCATTTT. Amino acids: CASSLTGINNQPQHF.

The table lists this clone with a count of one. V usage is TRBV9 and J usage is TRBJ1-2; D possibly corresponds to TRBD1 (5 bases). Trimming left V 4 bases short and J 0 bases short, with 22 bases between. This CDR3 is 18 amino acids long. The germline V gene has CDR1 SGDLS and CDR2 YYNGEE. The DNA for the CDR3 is TGTGCCAGCAGCTCATCCCCATCGGGGGACTCAGCTAACTATGGCTACACCTTC. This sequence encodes CASSSSPSGDSANYGYTF.

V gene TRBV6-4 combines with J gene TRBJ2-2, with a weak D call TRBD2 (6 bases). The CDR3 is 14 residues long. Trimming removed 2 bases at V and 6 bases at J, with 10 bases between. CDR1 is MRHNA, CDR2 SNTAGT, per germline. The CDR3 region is CASSDVPGAGELFF. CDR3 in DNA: TGTGCCAGCAGTGACGTTCCGGGGGCCGGGGAGCTGTTTTTT.

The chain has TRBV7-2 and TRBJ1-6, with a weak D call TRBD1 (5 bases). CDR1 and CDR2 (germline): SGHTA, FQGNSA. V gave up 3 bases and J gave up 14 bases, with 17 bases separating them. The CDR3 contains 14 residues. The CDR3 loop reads CASSFPGAPWALHF. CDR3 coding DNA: TGTGCCAGCAGCTTCCCTGGGGCCCCGTGGGCCCTCCACTTT.

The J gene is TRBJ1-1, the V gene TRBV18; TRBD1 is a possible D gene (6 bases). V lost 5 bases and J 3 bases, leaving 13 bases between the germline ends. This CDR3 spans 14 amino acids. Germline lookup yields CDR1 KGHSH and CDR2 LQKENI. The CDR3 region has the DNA TGTGCCAGCTCATCCAGGGGAGCGGACACTGAAGCTTTCTTT. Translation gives CASSSRGADTEAFF.

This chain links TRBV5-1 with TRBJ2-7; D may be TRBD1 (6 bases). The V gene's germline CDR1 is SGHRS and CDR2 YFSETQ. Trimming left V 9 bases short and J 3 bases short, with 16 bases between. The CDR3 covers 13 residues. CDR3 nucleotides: TGCGCCACCATTACAGGGCTTTGCTACGAGCAGTACTTC. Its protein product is CATITGLCYEQYF.

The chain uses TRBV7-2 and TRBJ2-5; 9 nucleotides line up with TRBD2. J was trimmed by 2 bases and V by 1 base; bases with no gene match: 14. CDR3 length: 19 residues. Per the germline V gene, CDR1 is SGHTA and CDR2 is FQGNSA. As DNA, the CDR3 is TGTGCCAGCAGCTTAGGGAGGTATTTTAGCGGGGGAATACAAGAGACCCAGTACTTC. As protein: CASSLGRYFSGGIQETQYF.

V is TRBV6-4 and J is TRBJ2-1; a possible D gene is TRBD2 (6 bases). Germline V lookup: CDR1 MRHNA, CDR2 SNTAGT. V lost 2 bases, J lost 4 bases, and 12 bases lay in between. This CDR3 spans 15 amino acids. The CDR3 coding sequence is TGTGCCAGCAGTGACCGGGCGGGGACGTACAATGAGCAGTTCTTC. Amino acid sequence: CASSDRAGTYNEQFF.

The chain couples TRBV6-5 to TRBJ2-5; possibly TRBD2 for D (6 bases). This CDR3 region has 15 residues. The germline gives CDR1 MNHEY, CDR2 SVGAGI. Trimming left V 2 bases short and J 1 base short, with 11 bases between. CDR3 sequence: CASSYLRGPQETQYF. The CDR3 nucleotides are TGTGCCAGCAGTTACCTGCGGGGCCCCCAAGAGACCCAGTACTTC.

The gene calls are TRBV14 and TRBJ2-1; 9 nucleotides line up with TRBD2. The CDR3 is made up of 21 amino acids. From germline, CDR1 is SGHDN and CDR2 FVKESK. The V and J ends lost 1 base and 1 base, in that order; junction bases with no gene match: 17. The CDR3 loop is CASSQAASGVVILGSYNEQFF. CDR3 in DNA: TGTGCCAGCAGCCAAGCTGCTAGCGGGGTTGTTATTTTGGGATCCTACAATGAGCAGTTCTTC.

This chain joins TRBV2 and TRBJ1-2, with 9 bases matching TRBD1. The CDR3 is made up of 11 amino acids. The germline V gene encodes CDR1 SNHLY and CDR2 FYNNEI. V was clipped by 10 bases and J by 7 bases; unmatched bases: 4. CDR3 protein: CATRDRAGYTF. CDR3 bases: TGTGCCACCCGGGACAGGGCTGGCTACACCTTC.

The CDR3 region is CSGGGSNYGYTF. The DNA of the CDR3 is TGCAGCGGAGGAGGCAGTAACTATGGCTACACCTTC. The chain couples TRBV29-1 to TRBJ1-2; no definite D call. The CDR3 is 12 amino acids. V lost 7 bases to trimming and J lost 1 base, with 10 bases between them. Germline-derived CDR1 and CDR2 are SQVTM and ANQGSEA. Using reference TRBV29-1 and TRBJ1-2 for the parts outside the CDR3, the full variable domain is SAVISQKPSRDICQRGTSLTIQCQVDSQVTMMFWYRQQPGQSLTLIATANQGSEATYESGFVIDKFPISRPNLTFSTLTVSNMSPEDSSIYLCSGGGSNYGYTFGSGTRLTVV.